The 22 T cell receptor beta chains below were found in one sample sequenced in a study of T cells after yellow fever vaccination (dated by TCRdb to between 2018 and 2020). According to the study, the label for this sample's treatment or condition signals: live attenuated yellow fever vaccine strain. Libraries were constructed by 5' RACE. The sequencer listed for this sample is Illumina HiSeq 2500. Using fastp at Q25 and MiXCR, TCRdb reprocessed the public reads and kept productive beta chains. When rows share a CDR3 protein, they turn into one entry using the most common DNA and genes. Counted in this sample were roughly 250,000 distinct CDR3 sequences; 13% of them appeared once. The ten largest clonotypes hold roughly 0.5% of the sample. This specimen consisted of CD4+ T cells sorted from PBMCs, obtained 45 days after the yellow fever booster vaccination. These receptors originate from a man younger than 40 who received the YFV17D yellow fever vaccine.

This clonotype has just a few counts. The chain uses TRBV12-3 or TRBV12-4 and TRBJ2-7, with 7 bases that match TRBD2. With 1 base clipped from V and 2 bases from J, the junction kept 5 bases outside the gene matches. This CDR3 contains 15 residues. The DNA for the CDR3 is TGTGCCAGCAGTTTAGACCCTAGCGGACCCTACGAGCAGTACTTC. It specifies CASSLDPSGPYEQYF.

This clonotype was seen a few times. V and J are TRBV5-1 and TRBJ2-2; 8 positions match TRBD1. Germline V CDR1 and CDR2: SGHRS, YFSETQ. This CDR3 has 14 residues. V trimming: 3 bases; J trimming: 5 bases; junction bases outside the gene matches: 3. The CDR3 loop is CASSSGQATGELFF. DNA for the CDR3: TGCGCCAGCAGCTCGGGACAGGCAACCGGGGAGCTGTTTTTT.

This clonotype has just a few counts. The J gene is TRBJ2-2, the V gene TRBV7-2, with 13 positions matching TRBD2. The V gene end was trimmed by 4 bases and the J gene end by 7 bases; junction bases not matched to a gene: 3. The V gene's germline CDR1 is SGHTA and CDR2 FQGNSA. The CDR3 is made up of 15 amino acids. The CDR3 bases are TGTGCCAGCAGCTCGGGACTAGCGGGAATCGGGGAGCTGTTTTTT. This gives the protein CASSSGLAGIGELFF. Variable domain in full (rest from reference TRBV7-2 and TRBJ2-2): GAGVSQSPSNKVTEKGKDVELRCDPISGHTALYWYRQSLGQGLEFLIYFQGNSAPDKSGLPSDRFSAERTGGSVSTLTIQRTQQEDSAVYLCASSSGLAGIGELFFGEGSRLTVL.

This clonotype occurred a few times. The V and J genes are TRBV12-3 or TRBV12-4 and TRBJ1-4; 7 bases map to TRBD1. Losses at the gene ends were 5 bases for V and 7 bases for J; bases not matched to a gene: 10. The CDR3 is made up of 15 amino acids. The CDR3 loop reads CASSPRQGGSEKLFF. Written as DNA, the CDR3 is TGTGCCAGCAGTCCCCGACAGGGAGGTAGTGAAAAACTGTTTTTT.

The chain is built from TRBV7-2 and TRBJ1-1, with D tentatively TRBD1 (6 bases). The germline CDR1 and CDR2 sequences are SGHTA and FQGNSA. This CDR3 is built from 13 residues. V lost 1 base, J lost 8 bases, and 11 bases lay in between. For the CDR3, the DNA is TGTGCCAGCAGCTTAGGCAGGGGCGGAGAAGCTTTCTTT. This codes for CASSLGRGGEAFF.

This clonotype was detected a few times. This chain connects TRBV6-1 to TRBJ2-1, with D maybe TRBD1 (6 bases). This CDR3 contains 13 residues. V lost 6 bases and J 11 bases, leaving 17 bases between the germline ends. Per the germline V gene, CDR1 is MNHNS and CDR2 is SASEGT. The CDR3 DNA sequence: TGTGCCAGCAGCCTCGCGTCGCAGGGGAAGCAGTTCTTC. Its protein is CASSLASQGKQFF.

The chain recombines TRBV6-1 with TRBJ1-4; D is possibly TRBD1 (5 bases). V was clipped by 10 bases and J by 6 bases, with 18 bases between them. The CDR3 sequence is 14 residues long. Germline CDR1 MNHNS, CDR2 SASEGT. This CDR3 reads CAITSGTGDEKLFF. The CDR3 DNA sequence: TGTGCCATTACATCCGGGACGGGAGATGAAAAACTGTTTTTT.

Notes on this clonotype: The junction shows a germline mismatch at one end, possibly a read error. The CDR3 region has the DNA TGCAGAGTTGATCAAGGAGTCGGGACTAAAAATGAGCAGTTCTTC. This codes for CRVDQGVGTKNEQFF. V usage is TRBV29-1 and J usage is TRBJ2-1, with 7 bases fitting TRBD2. Germline-derived CDR1 and CDR2 are SQVTM and ANQGSEA. The CDR3 sequence is 15 residues long.

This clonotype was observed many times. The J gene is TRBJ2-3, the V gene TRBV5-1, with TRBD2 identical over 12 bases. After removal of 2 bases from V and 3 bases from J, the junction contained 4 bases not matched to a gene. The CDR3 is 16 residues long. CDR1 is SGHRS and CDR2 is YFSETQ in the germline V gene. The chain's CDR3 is CASSLPSGRGTDTQYF. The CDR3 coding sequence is TGCGCCAGCAGCTTACCTAGCGGGAGGGGGACAGATACGCAGTATTTT.

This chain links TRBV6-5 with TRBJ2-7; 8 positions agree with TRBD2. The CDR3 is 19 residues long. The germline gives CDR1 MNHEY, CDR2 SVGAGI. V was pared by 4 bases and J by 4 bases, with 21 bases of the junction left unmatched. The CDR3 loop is CASSLRGHGLGTRSYEQYF. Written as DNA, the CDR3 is TGTGCCAGCAGTTTGAGAGGTCATGGCCTAGGGACTAGGTCTTACGAGCAGTACTTC.

The CDR3 DNA sequence: TGCGCCAGCAGCTTGGTTGAACCTCAGCAGTTCTTC. Protein sequence: CASSLVEPQQFF. The chain uses TRBV5-1 and TRBJ2-1; D uncertain. Between the trimmed V and J ends, which lost 0 bases and 11 bases, there was a span of 9 bases. The germline V gene has CDR1 SGHRS and CDR2 YFSETQ. The CDR3 runs to 12 residues.

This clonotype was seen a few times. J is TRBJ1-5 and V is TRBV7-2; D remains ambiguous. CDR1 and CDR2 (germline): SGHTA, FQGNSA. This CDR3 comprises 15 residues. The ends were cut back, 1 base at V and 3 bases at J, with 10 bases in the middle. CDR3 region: CASSLGSSLNQPQHF. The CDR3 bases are TGTGCCAGCAGCTTAGGTTCTAGCCTCAATCAGCCCCAGCATTTT.

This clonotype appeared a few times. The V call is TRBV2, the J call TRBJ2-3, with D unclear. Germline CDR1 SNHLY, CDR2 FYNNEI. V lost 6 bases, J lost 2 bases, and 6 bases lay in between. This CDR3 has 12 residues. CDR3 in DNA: TGTGCCAGCAGAGTGAACACAGATACGCAGTATTTT. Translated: CASRVNTDTQYF.

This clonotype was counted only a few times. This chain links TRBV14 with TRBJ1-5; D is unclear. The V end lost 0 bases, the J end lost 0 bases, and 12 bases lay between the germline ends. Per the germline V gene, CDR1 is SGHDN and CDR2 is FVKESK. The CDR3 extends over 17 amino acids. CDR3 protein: CASSQESGLYSNQPQHF. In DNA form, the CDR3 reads TGTGCCAGCAGCCAAGAATCGGGGTTGTATAGCAATCAGCCCCAGCATTTT.

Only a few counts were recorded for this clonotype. The CDR3 DNA reads as TGTGCCAGCTCACCCGGGTCTCTCACAGATACGCAGTATTTT. Translated: CASSPGSLTDTQYF. The J gene is TRBJ2-3, the V gene TRBV18; D gene ambiguous. The ends were cut back, 3 bases at V and 2 bases at J, with 9 bases in the middle. The CDR3 is made up of 14 amino acids. Germline CDR1 KGHSH, CDR2 LQKENI.

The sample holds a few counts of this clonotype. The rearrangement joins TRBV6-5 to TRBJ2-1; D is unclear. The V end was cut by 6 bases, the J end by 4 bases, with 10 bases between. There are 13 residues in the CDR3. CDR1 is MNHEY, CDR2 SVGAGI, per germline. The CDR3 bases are TGTGCCAGCAGCTATAACATTTACAATGAGCAGTTCTTC. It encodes CASSYNIYNEQFF.

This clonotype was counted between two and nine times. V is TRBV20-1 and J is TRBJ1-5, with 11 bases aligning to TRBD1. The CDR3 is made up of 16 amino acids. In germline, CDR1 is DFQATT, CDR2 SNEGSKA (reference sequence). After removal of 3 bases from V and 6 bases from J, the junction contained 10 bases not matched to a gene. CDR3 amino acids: CSASQVRTGGIQPQHF. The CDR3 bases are TGCAGTGCTAGCCAGGTCAGGACAGGGGGCATTCAGCCCCAGCATTTT.

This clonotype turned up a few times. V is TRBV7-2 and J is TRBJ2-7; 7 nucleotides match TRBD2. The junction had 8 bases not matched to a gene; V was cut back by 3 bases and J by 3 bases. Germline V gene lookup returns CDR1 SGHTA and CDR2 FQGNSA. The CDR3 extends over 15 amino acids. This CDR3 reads CASSLIGLGDYEQYF. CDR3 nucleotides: TGTGCCAGCAGCTTGATAGGACTAGGGGACTACGAGCAGTACTTC.

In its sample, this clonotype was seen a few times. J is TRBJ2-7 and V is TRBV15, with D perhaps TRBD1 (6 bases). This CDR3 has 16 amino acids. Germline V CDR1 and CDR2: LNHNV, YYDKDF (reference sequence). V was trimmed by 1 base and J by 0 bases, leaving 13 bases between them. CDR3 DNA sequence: TGTGCCACCAGCAGAGCCCGGGACAAGTCCTCCTACGAGCAGTACTTC. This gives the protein CATSRARDKSSYEQYF.

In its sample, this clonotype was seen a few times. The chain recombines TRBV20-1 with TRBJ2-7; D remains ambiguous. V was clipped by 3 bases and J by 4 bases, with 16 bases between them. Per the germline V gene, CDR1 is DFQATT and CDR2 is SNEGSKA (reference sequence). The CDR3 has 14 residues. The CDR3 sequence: CSARSKSLGYEQYF. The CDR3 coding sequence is TGCAGTGCTAGGAGTAAGAGTCTGGGATACGAGCAGTACTTC.

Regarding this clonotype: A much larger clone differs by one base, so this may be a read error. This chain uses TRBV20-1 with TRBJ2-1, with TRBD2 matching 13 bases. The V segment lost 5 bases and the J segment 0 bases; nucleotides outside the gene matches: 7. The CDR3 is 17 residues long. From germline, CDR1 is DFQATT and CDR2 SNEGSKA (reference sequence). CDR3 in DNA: TGCAGTGCTCGGGGACTAGCGGGACGGAGCTCCTACAATGAGCAGTTCTTC. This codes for CSARGLAGRSSYNEQFF.

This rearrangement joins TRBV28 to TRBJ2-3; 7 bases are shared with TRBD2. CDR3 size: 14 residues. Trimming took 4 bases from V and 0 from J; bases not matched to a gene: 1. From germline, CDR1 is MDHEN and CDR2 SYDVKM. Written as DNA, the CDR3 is TGTGCCAGCAGTTCAGCGGGAAGCACAGATACGCAGTATTTT. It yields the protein CASSSAGSTDTQYF.